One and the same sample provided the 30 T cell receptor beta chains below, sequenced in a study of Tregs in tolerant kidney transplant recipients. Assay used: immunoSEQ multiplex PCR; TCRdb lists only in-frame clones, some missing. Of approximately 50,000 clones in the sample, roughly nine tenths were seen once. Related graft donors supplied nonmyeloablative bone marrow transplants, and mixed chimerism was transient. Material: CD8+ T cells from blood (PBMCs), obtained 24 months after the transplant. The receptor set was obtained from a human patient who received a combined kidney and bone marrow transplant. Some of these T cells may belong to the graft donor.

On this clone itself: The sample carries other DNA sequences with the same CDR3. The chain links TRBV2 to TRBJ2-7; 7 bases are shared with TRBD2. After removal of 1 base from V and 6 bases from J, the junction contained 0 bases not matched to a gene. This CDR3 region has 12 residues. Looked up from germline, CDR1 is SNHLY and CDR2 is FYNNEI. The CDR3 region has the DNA TGTGCCAGCAGTGAAGGGGGGGGCGAGCAGTACTTC. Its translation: CASSEGGGEQYF.

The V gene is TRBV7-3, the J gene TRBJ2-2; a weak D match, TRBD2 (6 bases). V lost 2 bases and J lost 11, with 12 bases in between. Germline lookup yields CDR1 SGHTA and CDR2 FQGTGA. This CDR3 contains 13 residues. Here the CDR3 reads CASSLPPGEELFF. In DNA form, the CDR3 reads TGTGCCAGCAGCTTACCCCCGGGAGAAGAGCTGTTTTTT.

The CDR3 nucleotides are TGTGCCACACATTGGACTAGCGGGGGGGCTAATGAGCAGTTCTTC. Translation gives CATHWTSGGANEQFF. The chain employs TRBV27 and TRBJ2-1; 15 bases are shared with TRBD2. Germline CDR1 MNHEY, CDR2 SMNVEV (reference sequence). CDR3 length equals 15 residues. V lost 10 bases to trimming and J lost 7 bases; unmatched junction nucleotides: 8.

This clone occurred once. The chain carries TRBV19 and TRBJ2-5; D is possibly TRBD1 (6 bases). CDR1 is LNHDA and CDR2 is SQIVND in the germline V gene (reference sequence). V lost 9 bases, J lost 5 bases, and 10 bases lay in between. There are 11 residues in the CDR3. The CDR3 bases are TGTGCCAGCCAAACAGGGGAGACCCAGTACTTC. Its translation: CASQTGETQYF.

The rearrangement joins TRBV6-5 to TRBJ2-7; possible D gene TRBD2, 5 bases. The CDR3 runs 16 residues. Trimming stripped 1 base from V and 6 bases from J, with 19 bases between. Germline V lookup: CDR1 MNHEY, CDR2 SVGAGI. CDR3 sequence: CASSYFPGEYLSEQYF. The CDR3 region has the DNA TGTGCCAGCAGTTACTTCCCCGGGGAGTACCTGAGCGAGCAGTACTTC.

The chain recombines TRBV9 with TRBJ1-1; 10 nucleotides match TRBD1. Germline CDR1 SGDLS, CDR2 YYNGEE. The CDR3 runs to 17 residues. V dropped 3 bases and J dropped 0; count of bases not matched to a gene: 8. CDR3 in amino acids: CASSGGTGALMNTEAFF. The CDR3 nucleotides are TGTGCCAGCAGCGGGGGGACAGGGGCCTTAATGAACACTGAAGCTTTCTTT.

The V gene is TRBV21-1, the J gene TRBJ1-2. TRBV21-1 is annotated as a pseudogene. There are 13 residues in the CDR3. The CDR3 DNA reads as TGTGCCAGCAGCAAAGGCGGAAACTATGGCTACACCTTC. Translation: CASSKGGNYGYTF.

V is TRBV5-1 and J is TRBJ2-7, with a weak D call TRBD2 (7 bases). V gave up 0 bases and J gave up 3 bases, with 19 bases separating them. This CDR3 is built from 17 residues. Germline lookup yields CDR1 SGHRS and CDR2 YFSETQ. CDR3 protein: CASSLGLRGGSLYEQYF. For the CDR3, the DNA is TGCGCCAGCAGCTTGGGGTTAAGGGGGGGCTCCCTCTACGAGCAGTACTTC.

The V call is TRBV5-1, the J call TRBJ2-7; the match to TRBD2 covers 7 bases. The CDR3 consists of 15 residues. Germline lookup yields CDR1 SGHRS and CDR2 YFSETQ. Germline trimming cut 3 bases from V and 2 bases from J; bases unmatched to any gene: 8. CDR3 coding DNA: TGCGCCAGCAGCTCGACCTGGGGGGGAACCTACGAGCAGTACTTC. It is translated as CASSSTWGGTYEQYF.

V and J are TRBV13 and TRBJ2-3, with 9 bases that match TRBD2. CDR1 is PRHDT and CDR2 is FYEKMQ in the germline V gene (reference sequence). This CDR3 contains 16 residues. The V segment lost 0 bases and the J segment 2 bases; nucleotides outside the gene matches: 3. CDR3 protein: CASSLGLAGTTDTQYF. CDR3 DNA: TGTGCCAGCAGCTTAGGGCTAGCGGGGACCACAGATACGCAGTATTTT.

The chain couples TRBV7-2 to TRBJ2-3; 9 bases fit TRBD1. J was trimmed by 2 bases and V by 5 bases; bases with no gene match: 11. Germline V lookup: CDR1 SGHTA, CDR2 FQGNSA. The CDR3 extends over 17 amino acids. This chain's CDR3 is CASSGRDRVLTTDTQYF. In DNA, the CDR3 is TGTGCCAGCAGCGGCCGGGACAGGGTCCTCACCACAGATACGCAGTATTTT.

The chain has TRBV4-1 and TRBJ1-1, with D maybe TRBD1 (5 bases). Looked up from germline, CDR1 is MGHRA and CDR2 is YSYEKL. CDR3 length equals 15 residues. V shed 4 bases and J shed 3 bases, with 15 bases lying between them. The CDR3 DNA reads TGCGCCAGCAGCCCCTTCGGGACGGGGGACACTGAAGCTTTCTTT. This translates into CASSPFGTGDTEAFF.

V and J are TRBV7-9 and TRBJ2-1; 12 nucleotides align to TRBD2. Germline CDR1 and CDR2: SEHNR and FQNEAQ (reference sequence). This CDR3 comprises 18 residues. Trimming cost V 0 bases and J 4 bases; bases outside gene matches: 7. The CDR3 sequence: CASSLARLAGGGYNEQFF. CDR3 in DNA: TGTGCCAGCAGCTTAGCGCGTCTAGCGGGAGGGGGTTACAATGAGCAGTTCTTC.

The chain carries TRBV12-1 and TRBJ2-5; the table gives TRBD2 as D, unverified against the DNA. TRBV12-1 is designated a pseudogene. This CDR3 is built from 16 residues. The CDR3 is CASSFILRLDQETQYF. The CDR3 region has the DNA TGTGCCAGCAGCTTCATTCTCCGTCTAGACCAAGAGACCCAGTACTTC.

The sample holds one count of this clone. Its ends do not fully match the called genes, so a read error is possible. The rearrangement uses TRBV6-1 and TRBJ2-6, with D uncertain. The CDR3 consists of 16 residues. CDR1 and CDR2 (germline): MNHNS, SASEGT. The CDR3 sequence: CAGSEESGARANVLTF. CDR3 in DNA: TGTGCCGGCAGTGAAGAGTCAGGTGCTCGAGCCAACGTCCTGACTTTC.

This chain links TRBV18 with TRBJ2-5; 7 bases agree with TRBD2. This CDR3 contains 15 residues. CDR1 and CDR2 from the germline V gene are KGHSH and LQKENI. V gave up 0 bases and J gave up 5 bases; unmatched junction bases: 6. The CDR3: CASSPPRLAGETQYF. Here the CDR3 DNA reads TGTGCCAGCTCACCACCCAGACTAGCAGGGGAGACCCAGTACTTC.

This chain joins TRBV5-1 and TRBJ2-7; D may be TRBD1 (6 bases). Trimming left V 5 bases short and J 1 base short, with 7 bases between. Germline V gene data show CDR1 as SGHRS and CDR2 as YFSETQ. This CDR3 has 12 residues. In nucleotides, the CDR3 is TGCGCCAGCAGGGACAGATCCTACGAGCAGTACTTC. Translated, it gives CASRDRSYEQYF.

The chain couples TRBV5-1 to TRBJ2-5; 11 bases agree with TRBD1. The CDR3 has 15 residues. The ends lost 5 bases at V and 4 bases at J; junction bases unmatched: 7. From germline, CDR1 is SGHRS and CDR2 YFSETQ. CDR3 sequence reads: CASRTDRGRLETQYF. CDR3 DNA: TGCGCCAGCAGGACGGACAGGGGGCGGTTAGAGACCCAGTACTTC.

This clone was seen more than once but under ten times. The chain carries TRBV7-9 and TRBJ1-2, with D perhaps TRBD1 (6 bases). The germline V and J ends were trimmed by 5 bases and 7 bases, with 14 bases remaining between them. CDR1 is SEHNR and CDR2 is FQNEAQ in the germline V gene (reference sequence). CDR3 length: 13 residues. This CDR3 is CASSRDTRGGYTF. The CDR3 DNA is TGTGCCAGCAGCCGGGACACTAGAGGTGGCTACACCTTC.

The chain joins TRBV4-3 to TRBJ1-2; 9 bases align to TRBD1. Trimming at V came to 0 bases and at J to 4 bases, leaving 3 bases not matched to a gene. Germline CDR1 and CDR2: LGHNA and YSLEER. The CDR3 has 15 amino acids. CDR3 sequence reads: CASSQDQTGGYGYTF. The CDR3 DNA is TGCGCCAGCAGCCAAGATCAGACAGGGGGCTATGGCTACACCTTC.

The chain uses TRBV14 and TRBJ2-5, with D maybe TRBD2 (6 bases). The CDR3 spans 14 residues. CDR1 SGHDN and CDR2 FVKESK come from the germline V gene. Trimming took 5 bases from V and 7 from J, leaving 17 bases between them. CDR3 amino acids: CASSVQGGQMTQYF. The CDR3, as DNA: TGTGCCAGCAGCGTCCAGGGAGGCCAAATGACCCAGTACTTC.

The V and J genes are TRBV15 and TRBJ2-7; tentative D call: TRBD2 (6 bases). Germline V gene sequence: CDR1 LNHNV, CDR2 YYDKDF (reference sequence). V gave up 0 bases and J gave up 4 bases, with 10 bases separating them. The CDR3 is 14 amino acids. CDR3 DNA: TGTGCCACCAGCAGAGATTGGGGGGTTTACGAGCAGTACTTC. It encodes CATSRDWGVYEQYF.

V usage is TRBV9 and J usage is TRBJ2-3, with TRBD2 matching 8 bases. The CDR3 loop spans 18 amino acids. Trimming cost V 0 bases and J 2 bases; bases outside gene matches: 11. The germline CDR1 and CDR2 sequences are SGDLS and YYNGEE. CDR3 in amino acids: CASSVAKSGGATTDTQYF. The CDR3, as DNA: TGTGCCAGCAGCGTAGCTAAAAGCGGGGGTGCCACCACAGATACGCAGTATTTT.

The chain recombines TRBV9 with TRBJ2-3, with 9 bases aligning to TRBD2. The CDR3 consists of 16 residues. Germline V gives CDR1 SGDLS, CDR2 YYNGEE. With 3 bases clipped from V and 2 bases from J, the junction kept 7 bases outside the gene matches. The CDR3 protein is CASSALGTSPTDTQYF. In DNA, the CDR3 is TGTGCCAGCAGCGCCCTGGGGACTAGCCCCACAGATACGCAGTATTTT.

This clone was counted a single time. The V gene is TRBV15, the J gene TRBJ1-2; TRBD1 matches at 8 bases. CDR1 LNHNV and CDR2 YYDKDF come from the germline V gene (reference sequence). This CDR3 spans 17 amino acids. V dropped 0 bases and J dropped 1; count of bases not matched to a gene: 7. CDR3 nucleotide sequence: TGTGCCACCAGCAGAGATGAAGGACAGGGAGGTAACTATGGCTACACCTTC. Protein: CATSRDEGQGGNYGYTF.

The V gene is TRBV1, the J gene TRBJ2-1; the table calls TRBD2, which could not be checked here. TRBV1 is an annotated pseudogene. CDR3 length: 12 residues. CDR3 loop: CTSRTSGRAGVF. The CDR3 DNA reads TGCACCAGCAGAACTAGCGGGAGGGCCGGGGTCTTC.

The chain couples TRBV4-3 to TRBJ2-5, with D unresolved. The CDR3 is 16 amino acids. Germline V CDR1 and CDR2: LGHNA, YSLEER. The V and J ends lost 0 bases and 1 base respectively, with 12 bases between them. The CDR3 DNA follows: TGCGCCAGCAGCCAAGATACCGGGTTTTCCCAAGAGACCCAGTACTTC. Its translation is CASSQDTGFSQETQYF.

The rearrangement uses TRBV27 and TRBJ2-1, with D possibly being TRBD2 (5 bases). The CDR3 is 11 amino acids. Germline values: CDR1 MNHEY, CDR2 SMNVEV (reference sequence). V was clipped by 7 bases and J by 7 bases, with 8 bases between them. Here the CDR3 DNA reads TGTGCCAGCAACCGGGAAAATGAGCAGTTCTTC. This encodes CASNRENEQFF.

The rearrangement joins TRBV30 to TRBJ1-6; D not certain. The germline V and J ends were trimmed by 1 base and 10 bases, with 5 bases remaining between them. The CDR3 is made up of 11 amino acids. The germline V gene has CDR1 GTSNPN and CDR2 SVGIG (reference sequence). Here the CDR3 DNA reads TGTGCCTGGAGTGGCGGGTCACCCCTCCACTTT. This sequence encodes CAWSGGSPLHF.

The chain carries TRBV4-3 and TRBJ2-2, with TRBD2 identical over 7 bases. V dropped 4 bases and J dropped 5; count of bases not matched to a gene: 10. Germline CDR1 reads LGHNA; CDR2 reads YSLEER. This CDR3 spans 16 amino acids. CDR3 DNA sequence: TGCGCCAGCAGCCGTTACGGGGGGAGTGAGACCGGGGAGCTGTTTTTT. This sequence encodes CASSRYGGSETGELFF.